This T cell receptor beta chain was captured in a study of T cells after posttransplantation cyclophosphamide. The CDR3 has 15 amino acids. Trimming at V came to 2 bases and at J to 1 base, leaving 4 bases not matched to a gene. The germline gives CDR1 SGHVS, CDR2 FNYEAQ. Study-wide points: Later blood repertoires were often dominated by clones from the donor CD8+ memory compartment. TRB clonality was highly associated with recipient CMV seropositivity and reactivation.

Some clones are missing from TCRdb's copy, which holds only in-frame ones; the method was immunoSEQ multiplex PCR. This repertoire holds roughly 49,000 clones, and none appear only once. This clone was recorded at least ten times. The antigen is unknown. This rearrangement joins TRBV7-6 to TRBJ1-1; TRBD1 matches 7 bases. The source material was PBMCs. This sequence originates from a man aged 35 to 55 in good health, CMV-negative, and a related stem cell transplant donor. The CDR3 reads CASSLMTGPNTEAFF. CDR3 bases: TGTGCCAGCAGCTTAATGACAGGGCCGAACACTGAAGCTTTCTTT. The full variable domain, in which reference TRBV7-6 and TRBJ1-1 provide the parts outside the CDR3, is GAGVSQSPRYKVTKRGQDVALRCDPISGHVSLYWYRQALGQGPEFLTYFNYEAQQDKSGLPNDRFSAERPEGSISTLTIQRTEQRDSAMYRCASSLMTGPNTEAFFGQGTRLTVV.